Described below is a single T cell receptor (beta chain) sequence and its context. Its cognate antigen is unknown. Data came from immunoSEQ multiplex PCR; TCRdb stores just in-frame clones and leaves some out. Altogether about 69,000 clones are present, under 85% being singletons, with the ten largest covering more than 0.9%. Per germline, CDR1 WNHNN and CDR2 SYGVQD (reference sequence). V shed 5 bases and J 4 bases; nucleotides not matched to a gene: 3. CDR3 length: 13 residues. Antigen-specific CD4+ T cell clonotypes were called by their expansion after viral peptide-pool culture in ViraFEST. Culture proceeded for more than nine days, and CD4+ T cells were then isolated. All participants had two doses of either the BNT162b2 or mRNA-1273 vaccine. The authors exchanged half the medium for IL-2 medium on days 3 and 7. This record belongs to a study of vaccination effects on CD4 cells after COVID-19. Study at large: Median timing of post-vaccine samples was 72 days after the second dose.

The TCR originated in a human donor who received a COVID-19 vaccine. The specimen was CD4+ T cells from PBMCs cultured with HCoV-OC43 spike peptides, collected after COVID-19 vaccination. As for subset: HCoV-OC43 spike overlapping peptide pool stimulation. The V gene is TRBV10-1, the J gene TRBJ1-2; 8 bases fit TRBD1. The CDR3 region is CASSSDRAYGYTF. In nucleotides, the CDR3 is TGCGCCAGCAGTTCGGACAGGGCCTATGGCTACACCTTC.